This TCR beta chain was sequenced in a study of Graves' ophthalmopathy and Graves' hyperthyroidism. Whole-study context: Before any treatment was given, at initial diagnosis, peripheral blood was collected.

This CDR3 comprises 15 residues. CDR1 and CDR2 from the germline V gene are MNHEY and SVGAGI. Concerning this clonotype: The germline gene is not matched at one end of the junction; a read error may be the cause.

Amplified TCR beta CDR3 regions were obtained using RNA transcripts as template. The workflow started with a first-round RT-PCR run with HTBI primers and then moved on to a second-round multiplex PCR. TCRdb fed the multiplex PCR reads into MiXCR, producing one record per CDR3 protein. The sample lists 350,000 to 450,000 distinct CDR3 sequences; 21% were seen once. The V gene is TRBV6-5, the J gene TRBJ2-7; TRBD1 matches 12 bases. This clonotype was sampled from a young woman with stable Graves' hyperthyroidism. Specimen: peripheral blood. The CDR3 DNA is TGTGCCAGCAGTACTCCGGGACAGGGGGCATGGGAGCAATACTTC. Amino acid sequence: CASSTPGQGAWEQYF.